Each of the 20 T cell receptor beta chains below was sequenced from the same sample in a study of CD8 T cells in Susac syndrome. The RNA, 0.5 to 1 ug, was put through reverse transcription using random hexamers. TCRdb analysed the immunoSEQ multiplex PCR reads with MiXCR anew, one entry per CDR3 protein. The data show fewer than 95,000 distinct CDR3 sequences, with 90% to 97% seen just once and 0.55% to 0.75% held by the top ten. Sequenced material: CD8+ T cells from PBMCs. Receptors originate from a human donor with Susac syndrome.

The rearrangement uses TRBV5-1 and TRBJ1-1; D is undetermined. V was cut by 0 bases and J by 4 bases, with 10 bases left in between. Germline V gene lookup returns CDR1 SGHRS and CDR2 YFSETQ. This CDR3 is 14 amino acids long. CDR3 bases: TGCGCCAGCAGCTTGGAGCGGGCGTCCACTGAAGCTTTCTTT. This gives the protein CASSLERASTEAFF.

A few counts support this clonotype. The chain links TRBV20-1 to TRBJ2-7; no clear D. The ends were cut back, 0 bases at V and 6 bases at J, with 6 bases in the middle. CDR1 is DFQATT and CDR2 is SNEGSKA in the germline V gene (reference sequence). The CDR3 runs to 11 residues. CDR3 in DNA: TGCAGTGCTAGAGAGTATGGCGAGCAGTACTTC. Translated: CSAREYGEQYF.

J is TRBJ2-3 and V is TRBV9; D unresolved. Trimming stripped 0 bases from V and 2 bases from J, with 7 bases between. Germline CDR1 and CDR2: SGDLS and YYNGEE. This CDR3 is built from 14 residues. This CDR3 reads CASSVGGYTDTQYF. The CDR3 coding sequence is TGTGCCAGCAGCGTAGGCGGATACACAGATACGCAGTATTTT.

The chain employs TRBV9 and TRBJ1-1, with TRBD1 as a possible D gene (5 bases). The CDR3 extends over 15 amino acids. The V gene's germline CDR1 is SGDLS and CDR2 YYNGEE. V was clipped by 0 bases and J by 2 bases, with 11 bases between them. The CDR3 coding sequence is TGTGCCAGCAGCGTAGCTCAGGGACCCAACACTGAAGCTTTCTTT. Its protein is CASSVAQGPNTEAFF.

The V call is TRBV12-3 or TRBV12-4, the J call TRBJ1-4; D perhaps matches TRBD1 (5 bases). The CDR3 loop spans 15 amino acids. The germline V and J ends were trimmed by 2 bases and 7 bases, with 14 bases remaining between them. CDR3 region: CASSLLGQGGEKLFF. DNA for the CDR3: TGTGCCAGCAGTTTATTGGGGCAGGGCGGTGAAAAACTGTTTTTT.

This chain joins TRBV6-2 or TRBV6-3 and TRBJ2-1; D perhaps matches TRBD1 (5 bases). The V end lost 2 bases, the J end lost 0 bases, and 8 bases lay between the germline ends. This CDR3 has 15 residues. CDR1 is MNHEY, CDR2 SVGEGT, per germline. The CDR3 region is CASSYDRGSYNEQFF. In DNA, the CDR3 is TGTGCCAGCAGTTACGACAGAGGCTCCTACAATGAGCAGTTCTTC.

CDR3 in amino acids: CASSQISTNEKLFF. The DNA for the CDR3 is TGTGCCAGCAGCCAAATATCAACTAATGAAAAACTGTTTTTT. The chain is built from TRBV12-3 or TRBV12-4 and TRBJ1-4, with unresolved D. The CDR3 totals 14 residues. V dropped 6 bases and J dropped 0 bases, with 8 bases sitting between them.

This clonotype was detected only once. The rearrangement links TRBV20-1 to TRBJ2-7; a weak D match, TRBD2 (6 bases). Between the trimmed V and J ends, which lost 6 bases and 7 bases, there was a span of 19 bases. Per germline, CDR1 DFQATT and CDR2 SNEGSKA (reference sequence). The CDR3 length is 13 residues. The CDR3 bases are TGCAGTGCCACCAGGTCCCTAGCGCCAGAGCAGTACTTC. Translating gives CSATRSLAPEQYF.

The V gene is TRBV7-8, the J gene TRBJ2-1, with D unclear. Germline lookup yields CDR1 SGHVS and CDR2 FQNEAQ. Trimming took 5 bases from V and 4 from J, leaving 15 bases between them. This CDR3 is 15 amino acids long. CDR3 amino acids: CASSQGPPLYNEQFF. CDR3 nucleotides: TGTGCCAGCAGCCAAGGACCGCCGCTATACAATGAGCAGTTCTTC.

This chain connects TRBV20-1 to TRBJ2-1; 10 bases agree with TRBD1. Germline-derived CDR1 and CDR2 are DFQATT and SNEGSKA (reference sequence). After removal of 5 bases from V and 8 bases from J, the junction contained 12 bases not matched to a gene. The CDR3 has 15 amino acids. The CDR3 DNA is TGCAGTGCTCCCCCCGGGACAGGGGAGTTTGATGAGCAGTTCTTC. It encodes CSAPPGTGEFDEQFF.

The CDR3 is CASSEGSNSPLHF. CDR3 bases: TGTGCCAGCAGTGAAGGGTCTAATTCACCCCTCCACTTT. J is TRBJ1-6 and V is TRBV6-4; no reliable D call. Between the trimmed V and J ends, which lost 3 bases and 6 bases, there was a span of 6 bases. Germline CDR1 reads MRHNA; CDR2 reads SNTAGT. The CDR3 sequence is 13 residues long.

V and J are TRBV5-1 and TRBJ1-1; weak D call: TRBD1 (5 bases). The V gene lost 4 bases and the J gene lost 1 base, with 14 bases spanning the gap. Germline CDR1 is SGHRS and CDR2 is YFSETQ. The CDR3 consists of 15 residues. The CDR3 loop is CASSRSTAPNTEAFF. The CDR3 DNA reads TGCGCCAGCAGCAGATCGACAGCACCGAACACTGAAGCTTTCTTT. Full variable domain (rest looked up from reference TRBV5-1 and TRBJ1-1): KAGVTQTPRYLIKTRGQQVTLSCSPISGHRSVSWYQQTPGQGLQFLFEYFSETQRNKGNFPGRFSGRQFSNSRSEMNVSTLELGDSALYLCASSRSTAPNTEAFFGQGTRLTVV.

The genes are TRBV2 and TRBJ1-6; the D gene is possibly TRBD1 (5 bases). Trimming removed 2 bases at V and 10 bases at J, with 9 bases between. The CDR3 sequence is 13 residues long. The germline V gene encodes CDR1 SNHLY and CDR2 FYNNEI. CDR3 in DNA: TGTGCCAGCAGTGAACAGGGCCGATCACCCCTCCACTTT. Translated: CASSEQGRSPLHF.

This clonotype was observed a single time. The chain has TRBV5-4 and TRBJ2-7; TRBD1 matches 7 bases. Trimming took 2 bases from V and 0 from J; bases not matched to a gene: 5. The CDR3 has 15 residues. Germline V gene sequence: CDR1 SGHNT, CDR2 YYREEE (reference sequence). The CDR3 here is CASSFARTGSYEQYF. In DNA, the CDR3 is TGTGCCAGCAGCTTTGCCCGGACAGGCTCCTACGAGCAGTACTTC.

The DNA for the CDR3 is TGCAGTGCTAGAGCACAGGGGCGGAGTATGAACACTGAAGCTTTCTTT. It yields the protein CSARAQGRSMNTEAFF. This rearrangement joins TRBV20-1 to TRBJ1-1, with TRBD1 matching 7 bases. J was trimmed by 0 bases and V by 1 base; bases with no gene match: 8. Germline V CDR1 and CDR2: DFQATT, SNEGSKA (reference sequence). There are 16 residues in the CDR3.

The chain links TRBV11-1 to TRBJ2-1, with D perhaps matching TRBD1 (6 bases). Germline CDR1 and CDR2: SGHAT and FQDESV (reference sequence). This CDR3 comprises 17 residues. The ends were cut back, 5 bases at V and 0 bases at J, with 17 bases in the middle. This chain's CDR3 is CASSRGIGESSYNEQFF. The CDR3 bases are TGTGCCAGCAGCAGGGGGATAGGGGAGAGCTCCTACAATGAGCAGTTCTTC.

The chain carries TRBV20-1 and TRBJ1-2, with D maybe TRBD1 (5 bases). Per the germline V gene, CDR1 is DFQATT and CDR2 is SNEGSKA (reference sequence). This CDR3 is built from 13 residues. V lost 2 bases, J lost 8 bases, and 15 bases lay in between. The CDR3 sequence: CSARTKGPVGYTF. CDR3 DNA sequence: TGCAGTGCTAGAACTAAGGGGCCGGTCGGCTACACCTTC.

The chain recombines TRBV13 with TRBJ2-3, with a possible D match to TRBD2 (5 bases). Germline CDR1 is PRHDT and CDR2 is FYEKMQ (reference sequence). Trimming removed 1 base at V and 1 base at J, with 12 bases between. The CDR3 is made up of 16 amino acids. The CDR3 sequence: CASSLVRVEGTDTQYF. CDR3 in DNA: TGTGCCAGCAGCTTAGTGAGGGTAGAGGGCACAGATACGCAGTATTTT.

The chain combines TRBV12-3 or TRBV12-4 with TRBJ2-5, with TRBD1 matching 7 bases. V dropped 6 bases and J dropped 6; count of bases not matched to a gene: 4. This CDR3 is 12 amino acids long. CDR3 DNA sequence: TGTGCCAGCAGCCGGGGACAGCAGACCCAGTACTTC. Translating gives CASSRGQQTQYF.

The chain uses TRBV7-2 and TRBJ1-2; D gene unclear. Germline assignment: CDR1 SGHTA and CDR2 FQGNSA. The CDR3 has 13 amino acids. The germline V and J ends were trimmed by 5 bases and 8 bases, with 15 bases remaining between them. The CDR3 reads CASSPPNLNGYTF. CDR3 nucleotides: TGTGCCAGCAGCCCCCCGAATCTCAACGGCTACACCTTC. The full variable domain, with the rest looked up from reference TRBV7-2 and TRBJ1-2, is GAGVSQSPSNKVTEKGKDVELRCDPISGHTALYWYRQSLGQGLEFLIYFQGNSAPDKSGLPSDRFSAERTGGSVSTLTIQRTQQEDSAVYLCASSPPNLNGYTFGSGTRLTVV.